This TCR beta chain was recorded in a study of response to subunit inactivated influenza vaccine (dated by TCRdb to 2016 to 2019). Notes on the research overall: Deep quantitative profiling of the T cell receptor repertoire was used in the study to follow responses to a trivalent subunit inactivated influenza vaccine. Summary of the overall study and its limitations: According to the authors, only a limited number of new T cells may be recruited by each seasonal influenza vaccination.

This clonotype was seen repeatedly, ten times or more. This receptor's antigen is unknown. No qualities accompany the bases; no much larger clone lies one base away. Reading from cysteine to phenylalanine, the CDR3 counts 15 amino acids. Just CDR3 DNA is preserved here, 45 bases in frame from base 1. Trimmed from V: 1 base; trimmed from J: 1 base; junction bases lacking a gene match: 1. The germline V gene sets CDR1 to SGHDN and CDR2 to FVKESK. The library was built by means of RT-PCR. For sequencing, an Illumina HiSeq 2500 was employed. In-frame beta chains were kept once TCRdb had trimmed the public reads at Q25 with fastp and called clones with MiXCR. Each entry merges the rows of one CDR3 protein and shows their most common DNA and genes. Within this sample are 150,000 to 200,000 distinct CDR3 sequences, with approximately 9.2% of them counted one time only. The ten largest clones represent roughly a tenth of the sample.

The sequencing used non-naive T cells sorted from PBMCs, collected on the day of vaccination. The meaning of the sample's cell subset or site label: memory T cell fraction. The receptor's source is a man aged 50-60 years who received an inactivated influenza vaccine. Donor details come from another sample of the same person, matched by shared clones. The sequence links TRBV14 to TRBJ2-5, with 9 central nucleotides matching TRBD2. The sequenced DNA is TGTGCCAGCAGCCAAGGGGGACTAGCCCAAGAGACCCAGTACTTC. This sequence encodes CASSQGGLAQETQYF.